A single TCR beta chain is shown here with its context. As processed by the authors: Estimated nucleated cell counts came from reference gene primer amplification. Data came from immunoSEQ multiplex PCR; TCRdb stores just in-frame clones and leaves some out. V and J calls and clone size are given by that table; D and trimming were obtained from the DNA. Of over 100,000 clones listed, 70% to 90% are singletons. This record belongs to a study of blood T cell repertoires in COVID-19. About the research overall: Acute and convalescent COVID-19 specimens originated in the United States, Italy and Spain. Sources were T cells, B-cell-depleted T cells, or PBMCs; the material itself was cDNA or gDNA.

The length of the CDR3 is 16 residues. V dropped 5 bases and J dropped 8; count of bases not matched to a gene: 10. From germline, CDR1 is SGHTA and CDR2 FQGTGA. The chain links TRBV7-3 to TRBJ2-1; 12 nucleotides agree with TRBD1. The TCR comes from a man aged 35 to 55 with acute or convalescent COVID-19. Sequencing was done on a sample of peripheral blood. The CDR3 region is CASSRLGGQGAYEQFF. In DNA form, the CDR3 reads TGTGCCAGCAGCCGCTTAGGGGGACAGGGGGCGTATGAGCAGTTCTTC.